The rows below give T cell receptor beta chains drawn from one sample of a study of blood T cells in healthy people across ages. TCRdb analysed the 5' RACE reads with MiXCR anew, one entry per CDR3 protein. This table has 980,000 or so distinct CDR3 sequences, roughly 50% appearing once. Material: blood. The source is a man aged 25 to 40 in good health. CDR3s include the opening cysteine and the closing phenylalanine or tryptophan. The D gene is left open where the match is weak. Size is omitted from some rows. Given values are once, few, many or a class for expanded clones.

V: TRBV24-1
size: NA
D: TRBD2
J: TRBJ2-7
DNA: TGTGCCACCAGTGACCCCCTCGCCGGACTAGGAGGCGAGCAGTACTTC
CDR3: CATSDPLAGLGGEQYF

V: TRBV6-2/TRBV6-3
size: few
D: NA
J: TRBJ1-2
DNA: TGTGCCAGCAGTTACGCCGACAGCCTGAACTATGGCTACACCTTC
CDR3: CASSYADSLNYGYTF

V: TRBV5-6
size: NA
D: NA
J: TRBJ2-1
DNA: TGTGCCAGCAGCCCACTCCGGGGCTCCTACAATGAGCAGTTCTTC
CDR3: CASSPLRGSYNEQFF

V: TRBV20-1
size: NA
D: NA
J: TRBJ2-1
DNA: TGCAGTGCTAGAGATCCCGCGGGGACGTACAAGGATGAGCAGTTCTTC
CDR3: CSARDPAGTYKDEQFF

V: TRBV7-9
size: NA
D: NA
J: TRBJ2-6
DNA: TGTGCCAGCAGCTTAGACGTCAATTATGGGGCCAACGTCCTGACTTTC
CDR3: CASSLDVNYGANVLTF

V: TRBV5-1
size: once
D: TRBD2
J: TRBJ2-3
DNA: TGCGCCAGCAGCAAGACTAGCGGGGCTCAGGTGGATACGCAGTATTTT
CDR3: CASSKTSGAQVDTQYF

V: TRBV27
size: NA
D: NA
J: TRBJ2-3
DNA: TGTGCCAGCAGTGAGCCTCACAGAGCACCTAGCACAGATACGCAGTATTTT
CDR3: CASSEPHRAPSTDTQYF

V: TRBV12-3/TRBV12-4
size: NA
D: TRBD2
J: TRBJ2-7
DNA: TGTGCCAGCAGTTTTGCCACGGGAGGATACGAGCAGTACTTC
CDR3: CASSFATGGYEQYF

V: TRBV15
size: NA
D: TRBD1
J: TRBJ2-1
DNA: TGTGCCACCAGCCAGGGACAGGGTTTTACTGAGCAGTTCTTC
CDR3: CATSQGQGFTEQFF

V: TRBV29-1
size: NA
D: NA
J: TRBJ2-6
DNA: TGCAGCGCCCGCCACGCCAACGTCCTGACTTTC
CDR3: CSARHANVLTF

V: TRBV4-1
size: NA
D: TRBD2
J: TRBJ2-1
DNA: TGCGCCAGCAGCCAGCCGGGGGGTCCCGAGCAGTTCTTC
CDR3: CASSQPGGPEQFF

V: TRBV27
size: NA
D: TRBD2
J: TRBJ2-3
DNA: TGTGCCAGCAGCCTTCTACCGGGACTAGAAGGGGGCACAGATACGCAGTATTTT
CDR3: CASSLLPGLEGGTDTQYF

V: TRBV7-3
size: few
D: NA
J: TRBJ2-3
DNA: TGTGCCAGCAGTTTAACAGGGCCCACAGATACGCAGTATTTT
CDR3: CASSLTGPTDTQYF

V: TRBV21-1
size: NA
D: NA
J: TRBJ2-6
DNA: TGTGCCAGCAGTAAAGATACAGGAATACTGAGCTCTGGGGCCAACGTCCTGACTTTC
CDR3: CASSKDTGILSSGANVLTF

V: TRBV5-1
size: NA
D: NA
J: TRBJ1-5
DNA: TGCGCCAGCAGCTTGCAACCAGTCGAAGTCAATCAGCCCCAGCATTTT
CDR3: CASSLQPVEVNQPQHF

V: TRBV9
size: many
D: TRBD1
J: TRBJ1-2
DNA: TGTGCCAGCAGCGTAGCAGGGGGCCAAACTTATGGCTACACCTTC
CDR3: CASSVAGGQTYGYTF

V: TRBV5-1
size: NA
D: TRBD2
J: TRBJ2-5
DNA: TGCGCCAGCAGCTTAGACGGGGGGAAGCAAGAGACCCAGTACTTC
CDR3: CASSLDGGKQETQYF

V: TRBV4-2
size: NA
D: TRBD1
J: TRBJ2-7
DNA: TGTGCCAGCAGCCAAGACCCTCAGGGGGCCTACGAGCAGTACTTC
CDR3: CASSQDPQGAYEQYF

V: TRBV6-1
size: NA
D: TRBD2
J: TRBJ2-2
DNA: TGTGCCAGCAGCAGGACTATTAGCGGGGGGCCCAACACCGGGGAGCTGTTTTTT
CDR3: CASSRTISGGPNTGELFF

V: TRBV18
size: NA
D: TRBD2
J: TRBJ2-3
DNA: TGTGCCAGCTCACCACCGGCGGGGGGTACCCGCACAGATACGCAGTATTTT
CDR3: CASSPPAGGTRTDTQYF

V: TRBV20-1
size: NA
D: NA
J: TRBJ1-5
DNA: TGCAGTGCTTGGGCGGGACAAGGACCGGGGCAGCCCCAGCATTTT
CDR3: CSAWAGQGPGQPQHF

V: TRBV6-1
size: NA
D: TRBD1
J: TRBJ1-2
DNA: TGTGCCAGCAGTCCATCCCGACAGGGCCCTCACTATGGCTACACCTTC
CDR3: CASSPSRQGPHYGYTF

V: TRBV7-9
size: NA
D: TRBD1
J: TRBJ2-5
DNA: TGTGCCAGCAGCCCCCGACAGGGGGTTGAGACCCAGTACTTC
CDR3: CASSPRQGVETQYF

V: TRBV29-1
size: few
D: TRBD2
J: TRBJ2-3
DNA: TGCAGCGTTGATGCTGCGGGGGGGGACACAGATACGCAGTATTTT
CDR3: CSVDAAGGDTDTQYF

V: TRBV2
size: NA
D: NA
J: TRBJ1-2
DNA: TGTGCCAGCAGTGGGATTCAGGGGCCACGGCCCCATGGCTACACCTTC
CDR3: CASSGIQGPRPHGYTF

V: TRBV3-1
size: NA
D: TRBD2
J: TRBJ2-3
DNA: TGTGCCAGCAGCCGCCGGGGACTAGCGGGAGGCGCAGATACGCAGTATTTT
CDR3: CASSRRGLAGGADTQYF

V: TRBV28
size: NA
D: TRBD1
J: TRBJ2-7
DNA: TGTGCCACCTTCCTCCGAGGACAGGGGACCTACGAGCAGTACTTC
CDR3: CATFLRGQGTYEQYF